This entry describes one T cell receptor (beta chain). No antigen is known for it. No much larger clone exists at a distance of one base, and base qualities are not known. The immunoSEQ Assay was used to sequence TCRbeta CDR3 regions. After extraction, genomic DNA underwent amplification by bias-controlled multiplex PCR, followed by high-throughput sequencing. The authors' pipeline ran thus. Collapsing and filtering of sequences were performed to quantify the absolute abundance of each unique TCRbeta CDR3 region. T cell fraction was estimated by normalizing TCRbeta template counts to usable DNA, which was measured by amplifying reference genes present in all nucleated cells. Repertoire TCRs were annotated as SARS-CoV-2-specific by exact matching of V gene, CDR3 amino acid sequence and J gene to a known reactive TCR set. The reference SARS-CoV-2 TCR set was obtained from MIRA and was filtered for enrichment in COVID-19-positive ImmuneCODE repertoires, whereby public or cross-reactive TCRs were removed. Using the MIRA antigens, annotated TCRs were further analysed by specific ORF or by position within an ORF. Breadth was defined as the number of annotated unique rearrangements divided by the total number of unique productive rearrangements, and depth was defined as the summed frequency of the annotated unique rearrangements. Two-sided Wilcoxon rank-sum tests were applied when comparing TCR breadth between groups. As stored in TCRdb, this immuneACCESS dataset retains in-frame rearrangements with V and J assigned. A fraction of the clones does not appear; measured against another copy, unresolved V genes explain less than half of the discrepancy, and the remainder lacks a known reason. The DNA gave D and trimming, while V, J and clone size come from that table. Recorded for this sample are 300,000 to 350,000 clones; around 84% of them occurred a single time. 1.5% to 2.5% of the sample rests with the top ten.

The CDR3 measures 16 amino acids from cysteine to phenylalanine. Only the CDR3 portion is preserved as DNA: 48 bases, with reading frame beginning at the first base. CDR1 and CDR2, looked up from the germline V gene, are MNHNS and SASEGT. The V end gives up 4 bases and the J end 2 bases, leaving 8 bases in the junction not matched to a gene. The sample originates from a study of Ad26.COV2.S vaccination and SARS-CoV-2 variants (dated by TCRdb to the early 2020s). Study-wide context: Vaccine-arm donors were drawn from COV1001, a multicentre, randomized, double-blind, placebo-controlled phase I-IIa trial of Ad26.COV2.S in healthy adults. Dosing of Ad26.COV2.S was intramuscular, at either 5x10^10 or 1x10^11 viral particles, delivered as one shot or as two shots spaced 56 days apart. TCRbeta repertoire sequencing was used to assess the specificity and breadth of SARS-CoV-2-reactive T cell receptors after Ad26.COV2.S vaccination. A total of approximately 32 samples were included in the TCR-sequenced set, comprising about 20 Ad26.COV2.S vaccine recipients, 5 placebo recipients and 8 SARS-CoV-2 convalescent individuals. Participants in the trial were split at random into five groups of five each, receiving low-dose or high-dose Ad26.COV2.S once or twice, or else placebo on both occasions. Investigators did not know the trial group allocation while performing experiments and assessing outcomes.

Explained via the paper, the treatment or condition label denotes: 15 to 20 received Ad26.COV2.S at low or high dose, single or two shots; several received placebo; per-sample allocation not given. Repertoires of vaccine and placebo recipients were sequenced from samples taken on day 63 after the first injection. Between 29 July and 7 August 2020, Cohort 1b enrolled about two dozen adults aged 18-55 years at one site in Boston, USA. Ad26.COV2.S was a replication-incompetent adenovirus type 26 vector that expressed a prefusion-stabilized SARS-CoV-2 spike protein derived from the original Wuhan strain. What the work shows at the level of the full study, not this receptor alone: Substantial breadth of spike-specific CD8+ and CD4+ T cell responses was reported after vaccination. The authors noted that total T cell responses may have been underestimated by the TCR breadth and depth analyses. Vaccine and placebo recipients had similar non-spike TCR breadth, a finding consistent with the vaccine containing only spike. Ad26.COV2.S recipients had higher spike-specific TCR breadth than placebo recipients (P = 0.0014). The study was not powered to compare responses between vaccine doses or regimens.

The material was peripheral blood, obtained in a trial of Ad26.COV2.S vaccine versus placebo. The receptor was isolated from a person between 18 and 65 years old who received the Ad26.COV2.S COVID-19 vaccine or a placebo. The V gene is TRBV6-1 and the J gene is TRBJ1-5, with TRBD1 identical over 7 junction bases. The nucleotide sequence reads TGTGCCAGCAGTGGAACAGGGGCCCGAGGCAATCAGCCCCAGCATTTT. Translation gives CASSGTGARGNQPQHF.